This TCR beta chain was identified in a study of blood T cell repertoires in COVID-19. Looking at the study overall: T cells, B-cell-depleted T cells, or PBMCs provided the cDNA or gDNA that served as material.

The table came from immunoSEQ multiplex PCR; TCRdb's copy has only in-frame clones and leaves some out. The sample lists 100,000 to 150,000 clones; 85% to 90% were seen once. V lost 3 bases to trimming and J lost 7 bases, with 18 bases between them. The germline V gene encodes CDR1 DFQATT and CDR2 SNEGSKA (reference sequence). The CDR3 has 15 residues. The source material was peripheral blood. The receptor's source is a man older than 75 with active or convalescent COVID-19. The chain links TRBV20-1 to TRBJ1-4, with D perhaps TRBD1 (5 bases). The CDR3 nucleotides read TGCAGTGCTAGTGAAGGTGGGGGGTTTAGTGAAAAACTGTTTTTT. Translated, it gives CSASEGGGFSEKLFF.